The rows below give T cell receptor beta chains drawn from one sample of a study of blood T cell repertoires in COVID-19. TCRdb's table, derived via immunoSEQ multiplex PCR, lists solely in-frame clones and lacks some. This sample has under 200,000 clones, with 65% to 85% found just once. Sequenced: peripheral blood. These receptors were obtained from a human donor with acute or convalescent COVID-19. The donor label of this sample is uncertain. CDR3s include the opening cysteine and the closing phenylalanine or tryptophan. Fields, in order: CDR3 protein, J gene, V gene, CDR3 length.

CASSQTSGTETQYF TRBJ2-5 TRBV19 14
CASSEGRTSGYNEQFF TRBJ2-1 TRBV6-1 16
CASTLGLPATYEQYF TRBJ2-7 TRBV7-8 15
CASSFLRGRGSTNEKLFF TRBJ1-4 TRBV27 18
CATSLRAYNEQFF TRBJ2-1 TRBV15 13
CASSPLAGVNEQYF TRBJ2-7 TRBV5-1 14
CATRMAGQPQHF TRBJ1-5 TRBV2 12
CASSYLGLPSDTQYF TRBJ2-3 TRBV6-2/TRBV6-3 15
CASSANRGKGTEAFF TRBJ1-1 TRBV19 15
CASSPRTGISGNTIYF TRBJ1-3 TRBV7-3 16
CASSYVRGSSYEQYF TRBJ2-7 TRBV6-2/TRBV6-3 15
CASSDTGPPNLTLHF TRBJ1-6 TRBV6-1 15
CSVVNPRQGEQYF TRBJ2-7 TRBV29-1 13
CAWKGQPSSYEQYF TRBJ2-7 TRBV30 14
CAWSGAFGSVDTQYF TRBJ2-3 TRBV30 15